The next 10 T cell receptor beta chains were all read from a single sample in a study of shared clonotypes between healthy human individuals. Some clones are missing from TCRdb's copy, which holds only in-frame ones; the method was immunoSEQ multiplex PCR. There are roughly 1,000,000 clones in the sample; more than 75% occur only once, and about 0.52% lies in the top ten. The sample taken for sequencing was memory CD4+ T cells from PBMCs. Subset meaning: CD45RA-negative fraction. These receptors were obtained from a man aged 18-30 years in good health. Some clones in this sample may be carry-over from other donors' samples.

This clone came up once. This chain connects TRBV6-5 to TRBJ2-5; D unclear. V dropped 0 bases and J dropped 7 bases, with 15 bases sitting between them. This CDR3 comprises 15 residues. Germline values: CDR1 MNHEY, CDR2 SVGAGI. The CDR3 bases are TGTGCCAGCAGTTACTCGTCCTCAAGCGTGGGGACCCAGTACTTC. Protein product: CASSYSSSSVGTQYF.

This clone was seen more than once but under ten times. The rearrangement joins TRBV19 to TRBJ2-7; 14 positions agree with TRBD2. The ends lost 5 bases at V and 5 bases at J; junction bases unmatched: 8. Germline CDR1 and CDR2: LNHDA and SQIVND (reference sequence). The CDR3 loop spans 16 amino acids. The CDR3 nucleotides are TGTGCCAGTAGTCCGAGCCGGACTAGCGGGAGGAACGAGCAGTACTTC. Amino acids: CASSPSRTSGRNEQYF.

The chain carries TRBV14 and TRBJ2-1; D remains unclear. This CDR3 is built from 16 residues. Germline assignment: CDR1 SGHDN and CDR2 FVKESK. Deletions cut 1 base from V and 0 bases from J, with 10 bases between. For the CDR3, the DNA is TGTGCCAGCAGCCAAGGATGGACCTCCTCCTACAATGAGCAGTTCTTC. Translating it yields CASSQGWTSSYNEQFF. Looking up the rest from reference TRBV14 and TRBJ2-1 gives the full variable domain: EAGVTQFPSHSVIEKGQTVTLRCDPISGHDNLYWYRRVMGKEIKFLLHFVKESKQDESGMPNNRFLAERTGGTYSTLKVQPAELEDSGVYFCASSQGWTSSYNEQFFGPGTRLTVL.

The V gene is TRBV5-4, the J gene TRBJ2-7, with D maybe TRBD1 (6 bases). CDR1 and CDR2 (germline): SGHNT, YYREEE (reference sequence). Trimming cost V 5 bases and J 2 bases, with 14 bases left between them. CDR3 size: 14 residues. The CDR3 spells CASREGGGTYEQYF. The CDR3 nucleotides read TGTGCCAGCAGGGAAGGGGGTGGCACCTACGAGCAGTACTTC.

The count of this clone is one. The CDR3 protein is CASRDRGSDEQYF. In DNA, the CDR3 is TGTGCCAGCAGGGACAGGGGGTCGGACGAGCAGTACTTC. The chain is built from TRBV7-3 and TRBJ2-7, with 10 positions matching TRBD1. Losses at the gene ends were 6 bases for V and 5 bases for J; bases not matched to a gene: 4. This CDR3 has 13 amino acids. CDR1 is SGHTA and CDR2 is FQGTGA in the germline V gene. The whole variable domain, filled in from reference TRBV7-3 and TRBJ2-7, reads GAGVSQTPSNKVTEKGKYVELRCDPISGHTALYWYRQSLGQGPEFLIYFQGTGAADDSGLPNDRFFAVRPEGSVSTLKIQRTERGDSAVYLCASRDRGSDEQYFGPGTRLTVT.

This clone was detected only a few times. The J gene is TRBJ2-7, the V gene TRBV5-1; 13 positions agree with TRBD2. The CDR3 runs to 16 residues. CDR1 and CDR2 (germline): SGHRS, YFSETQ. The J segment lost 0 bases and the V segment lost 4 bases, leaving 4 bases of the junction unmatched. CDR3 bases: TGCGCCAGCAGCCTAGGACTAGCGGGAGTCTCCTACGAGCAGTACTTC. This translates into CASSLGLAGVSYEQYF. Supplemented by reference TRBV5-1 and TRBJ2-7, the full variable domain reads KAGVTQTPRYLIKTRGQQVTLSCSPISGHRSVSWYQQTPGQGLQFLFEYFSETQRNKGNFPGRFSGRQFSNSRSEMNVSTLELGDSALYLCASSLGLAGVSYEQYFGPGTRLTVT.

This clone was observed a handful of times. The V gene is TRBV6-1, the J gene TRBJ2-3; 12 nucleotides match TRBD1. Germline CDR1 reads MNHNS; CDR2 reads SASEGT. Trimming at V came to 4 bases and at J to 6 bases, leaving 8 bases not matched to a gene. The CDR3 extends over 16 amino acids. CDR3 coding DNA: TGTGCCAGCAGTGCGCGGGACAGGGGGCGAGAGGATACGCAGTATTTT. Its translation: CASSARDRGREDTQYF.

This chain uses TRBV19 with TRBJ1-2; D is uncertain. The ends were cut back, 4 bases at V and 0 bases at J, with 12 bases in the middle. Germline values: CDR1 LNHDA, CDR2 SQIVND (reference sequence). The CDR3 covers 15 residues. The DNA of the CDR3 is TGTGCCAGTAGTAAGGCGAGAAATCCTAACTATGGCTACACCTTC. Encoded protein: CASSKARNPNYGYTF. The entire variable domain, with the rest obtained from reference TRBV19 and TRBJ1-2, is as follows: DGGITQSPKYLFRKEGQNVTLSCEQNLNHDAMYWYRQDPGQGLRLIYYSQIVNDFQKGDIAEGYSVSREKKESFPLTVTSAQKNPTAFYLCASSKARNPNYGYTFGSGTRLTVV.

V usage is TRBV9 and J usage is TRBJ2-7; D may be TRBD2 (5 bases). The germline V and J ends were trimmed by 0 bases and 2 bases, with 9 bases remaining between them. CDR3 length equals 14 residues. From germline, CDR1 is SGDLS and CDR2 YYNGEE. Written as DNA, the CDR3 is TGTGCCAGCAGCGTAGATCTGGGAGCCTACGAGCAGTACTTC. Its translation is CASSVDLGAYEQYF.

The genes are TRBV5-4 and TRBJ2-1, with 7 nucleotides matching TRBD2. The CDR3 spans 14 residues. From germline, CDR1 is SGHNT and CDR2 YYREEE (reference sequence). J gave up 8 bases and V 2 bases, and 7 bases lay outside the gene matches. In nucleotides, the CDR3 is TGTGCCAGCAGCTTCTCCGGCGGGAGATATGAGCAGTTCTTC. Its protein is CASSFSGGRYEQFF.